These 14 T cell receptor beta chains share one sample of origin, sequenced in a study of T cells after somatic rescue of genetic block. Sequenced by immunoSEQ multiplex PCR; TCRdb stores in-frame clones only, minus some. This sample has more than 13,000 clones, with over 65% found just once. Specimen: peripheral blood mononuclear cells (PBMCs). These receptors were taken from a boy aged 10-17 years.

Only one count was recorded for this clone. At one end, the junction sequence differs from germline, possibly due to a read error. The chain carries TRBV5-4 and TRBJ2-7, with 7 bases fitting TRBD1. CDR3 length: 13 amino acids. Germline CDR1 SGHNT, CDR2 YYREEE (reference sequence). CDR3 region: CASSLGGLRDSFF. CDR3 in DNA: TGTGCCAGCAGCTTGGGCGGCCTCCGGGACAGCTTCTTC.

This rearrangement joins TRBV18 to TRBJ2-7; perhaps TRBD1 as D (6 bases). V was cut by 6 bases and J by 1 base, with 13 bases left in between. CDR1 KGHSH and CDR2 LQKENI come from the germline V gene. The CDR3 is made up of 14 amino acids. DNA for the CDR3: TGTGCCAGCTCGATCGCACAGGGATCCTACGAGCAGTACTTC. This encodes CASSIAQGSYEQYF.

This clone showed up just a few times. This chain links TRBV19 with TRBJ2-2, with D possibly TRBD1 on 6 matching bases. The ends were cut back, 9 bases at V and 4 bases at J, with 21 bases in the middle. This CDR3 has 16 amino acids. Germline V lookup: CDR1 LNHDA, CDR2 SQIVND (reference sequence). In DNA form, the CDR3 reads TGTGCCAGCCTTTCCGGGACACATACTCCCACCGGGGAGCTGTTTTTT. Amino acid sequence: CASLSGTHTPTGELFF.

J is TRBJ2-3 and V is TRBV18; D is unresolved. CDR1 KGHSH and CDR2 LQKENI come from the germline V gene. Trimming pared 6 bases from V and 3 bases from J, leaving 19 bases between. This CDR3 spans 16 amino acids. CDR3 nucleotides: TGTGCCAGCTCTTTAATCCGACAAGGGAAGACAGATACGCAGTATTTT. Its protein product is CASSLIRQGKTDTQYF. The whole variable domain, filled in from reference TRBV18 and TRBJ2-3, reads NAGVMQNPRHLVRRRGQEARLRCSPMKGHSHVYWYRQLPEEGLKFMVYLQKENIIDESGMPKERFSAEFPKEGPSILRIQQVVRGDSAAYFCASSLIRQGKTDTQYFGPGTRLTVL.

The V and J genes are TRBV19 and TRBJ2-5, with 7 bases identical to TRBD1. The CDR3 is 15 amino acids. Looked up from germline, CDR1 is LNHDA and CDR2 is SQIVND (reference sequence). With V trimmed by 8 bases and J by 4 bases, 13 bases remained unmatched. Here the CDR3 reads CASSWRQGMGETQYF. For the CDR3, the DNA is TGTGCCAGTTCCTGGAGACAGGGAATGGGAGAGACCCAGTACTTC.

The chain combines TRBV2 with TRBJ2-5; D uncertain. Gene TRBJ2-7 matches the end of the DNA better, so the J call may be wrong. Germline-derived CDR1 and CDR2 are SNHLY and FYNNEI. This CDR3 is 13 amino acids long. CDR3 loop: CASNFWGNYEQYF. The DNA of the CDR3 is TGTGCCAGCAATTTCTGGGGAAACTACGAGCAGTACTTC.

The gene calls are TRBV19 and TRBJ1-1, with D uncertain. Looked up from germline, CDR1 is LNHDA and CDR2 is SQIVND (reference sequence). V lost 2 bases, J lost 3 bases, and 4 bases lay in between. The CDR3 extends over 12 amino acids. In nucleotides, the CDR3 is TGTGCCAGTAGTATAACGCACACTGAAGCTTTCTTT. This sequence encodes CASSITHTEAFF.

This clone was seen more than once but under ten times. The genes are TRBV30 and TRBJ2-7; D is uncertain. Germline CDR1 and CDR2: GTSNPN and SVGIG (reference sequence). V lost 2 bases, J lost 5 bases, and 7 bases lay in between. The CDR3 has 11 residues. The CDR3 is CAWSPLNEQYF. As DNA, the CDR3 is TGTGCCTGGAGTCCACTCAACGAGCAGTACTTC.

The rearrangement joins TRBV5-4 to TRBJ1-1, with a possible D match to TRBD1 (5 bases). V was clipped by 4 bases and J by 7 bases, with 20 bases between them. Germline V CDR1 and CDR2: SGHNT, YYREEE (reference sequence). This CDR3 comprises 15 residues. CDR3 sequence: CASSRDFAPKGEAFF. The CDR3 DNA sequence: TGTGCCAGCAGCAGGGACTTTGCCCCTAAGGGTGAAGCTTTCTTT.

The CDR3 coding sequence is TGTGCCAGCAGCTTGGGGACAGGGCGCTACGAGCAGTACTTC. As protein: CASSLGTGRYEQYF. The chain recombines TRBV5-8 with TRBJ2-7; TRBD1 matches at 8 bases. CDR3 length: 14 residues. Germline V gene lookup returns CDR1 SGHTS and CDR2 YDEGEE. V lost 0 bases, J lost 3 bases, and 2 bases stayed unmatched.

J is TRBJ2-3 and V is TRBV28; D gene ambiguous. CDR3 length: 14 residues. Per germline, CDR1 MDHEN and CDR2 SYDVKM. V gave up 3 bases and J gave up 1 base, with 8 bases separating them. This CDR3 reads CASSFLSGTDTQYF. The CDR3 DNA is TGTGCCAGCAGTTTCCTCTCCGGCACAGATACGCAGTATTTT.

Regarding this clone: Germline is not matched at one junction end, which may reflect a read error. The CDR3 protein is CASSLEGQGVLGELFF. CDR3 nucleotide sequence: TGTGCCAGTAGTTTAGAGGGACAGGGGGTACTCGGGGAGCTGTTTTTT. This chain uses TRBV19 with TRBJ2-2, with TRBD1 identical over 11 bases. The CDR3 has 16 amino acids. The germline V gene has CDR1 LNHDA and CDR2 SQIVND (reference sequence).

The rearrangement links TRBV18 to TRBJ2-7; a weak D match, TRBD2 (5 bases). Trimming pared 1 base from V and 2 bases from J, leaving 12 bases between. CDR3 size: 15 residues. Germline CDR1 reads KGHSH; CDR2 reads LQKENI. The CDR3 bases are TGTGCCAGCTCACCACGGCAGGAGGTCACCTACGAGCAGTACTTC. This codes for CASSPRQEVTYEQYF.

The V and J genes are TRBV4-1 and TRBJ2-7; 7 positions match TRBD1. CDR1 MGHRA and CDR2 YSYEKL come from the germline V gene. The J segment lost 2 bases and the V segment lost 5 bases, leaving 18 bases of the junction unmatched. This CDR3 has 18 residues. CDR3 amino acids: CASSNPSNPGQYTYEQYF. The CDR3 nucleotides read TGCGCCAGCAGCAACCCCTCTAATCCGGGACAGTATACCTACGAGCAGTACTTC.